This T cell receptor beta chain was recovered during a study of shared clonotypes between healthy human individuals. Across the whole study: The study enrolled a couple of women and a few men aged 18 to 49. General study findings and limits: Generation probabilities of non-shared clonotypes were lower (relative to those shared by all four donors). Specimens sampled were limited to blood, with tissue repertoires likely differing.

Assay used: immunoSEQ multiplex PCR; TCRdb lists only in-frame clones, some missing. The data hold some 2.3 million clones, with 93% observed a single time. Looked up from germline, CDR1 is SNHLY and CDR2 is FYNNEI. This CDR3 has 14 residues. Trimming pared 6 bases from V and 5 bases from J, leaving 14 bases between. Turning to this clone: Its antigen is undetermined.

The chain employs TRBV2 and TRBJ2-4; D is ambiguous. Sequenced sample: naive CD4+ T cells from PBMCs. Subset meaning: CD45RA+ positively selected. This clonotype was obtained from a man aged 18 to 35 in good health. Some clones in this sample may be carry-over from other donors' samples. The CDR3 nucleotides read TGTGCCAGCAGCGACAACCCCATCCAAAACATTCAGTACTTC. Its translation: CASSDNPIQNIQYF.